These 30 T cell receptor beta chains were sequenced from one sample in a study of CD8 T cells in Susac syndrome. The RNA input was about 0.5 to 1 ug, and it was reverse transcribed with random hexamers. Via MiXCR, TCRdb re-called the immunoSEQ multiplex PCR reads, giving one row per CDR3 protein. The sample records some 160,000 distinct CDR3 sequences, 90% to 95% being singletons. The sequencing sample was made of CD8+ T cells from PBMCs. These receptors came from a human donor with multiple sclerosis.

The rearrangement uses TRBV20-1 and TRBJ2-1, with D possibly TRBD2 on 5 matching bases. The CDR3 spans 15 residues. V shed 3 bases and J shed 6 bases, with 18 bases lying between them. Germline CDR1 DFQATT, CDR2 SNEGSKA (reference sequence). The DNA for the CDR3 is TGCAGTGCTAGGGTCCTACCGGGGTGGCGCAATGAGCAGTTCTTC. It specifies CSARVLPGWRNEQFF.

V and J are TRBV9 and TRBJ1-2; TRBD1 might be the D (6 bases). With 3 bases removed from V and 4 bases from J, the gap between germline ends came to 10 bases. Germline V gene data show CDR1 as SGDLS and CDR2 as YYNGEE. The CDR3 is 13 residues long. CDR3: CASSGQDSYGYTF. As DNA, the CDR3 is TGTGCCAGCAGCGGACAGGACAGCTATGGCTACACCTTC.

V usage is TRBV6-5 and J usage is TRBJ2-3; a weak D match, TRBD1 (6 bases). The CDR3 runs to 15 residues. V was shortened by 2 bases and J by 2 bases, with 11 bases between the two germline ends. Germline CDR1 is MNHEY and CDR2 is SVGAGI. The CDR3 nucleotides read TGTGCCAGCAGTTACCTGGACAGACTCACAGATACGCAGTATTTT. This encodes CASSYLDRLTDTQYF.

This chain connects TRBV19 to TRBJ2-7; possibly TRBD1 for D (5 bases). Trimming shortened V by 4 bases and J by 3 bases, and 10 bases separated the two germline ends. Germline assignment: CDR1 LNHDA and CDR2 SQIVND (reference sequence). There are 13 residues in the CDR3. The CDR3: CASSTQGHYEQYF. For the CDR3, the DNA is TGTGCCAGTAGTACCCAGGGCCACTACGAGCAGTACTTC.

V usage is TRBV29-1 and J usage is TRBJ1-1, with a weak D call TRBD1 (6 bases). Germline V gene lookup returns CDR1 SQVTM and CDR2 ANQGSEA. CDR3 size: 13 residues. V gave up 5 bases and J gave up 10 bases, with 20 bases separating them. The DNA of the CDR3 is TGCAGCGTTCTCCAAGAGCAGGGGAGGGGAGCTTTCTTT. Amino acids: CSVLQEQGRGAFF.

The chain has TRBV3-1 and TRBJ2-5; 15 bases are a match to TRBD2. This CDR3 spans 19 amino acids. V was clipped by 2 bases and J by 0 bases; unmatched bases: 7. The germline V gene has CDR1 LGHDT and CDR2 YNNKEL (reference sequence). The CDR3, as DNA: TGTGCCAGCAGCCAACGGACTAGCGGGGGGGCGCAATACCAAGAGACCCAGTACTTC. It yields the protein CASSQRTSGGAQYQETQYF.

The genes are TRBV14 and TRBJ2-5; D ambiguous. The ends were cut back, 0 bases at V and 5 bases at J, with 10 bases in the middle. The germline V gene encodes CDR1 SGHDN and CDR2 FVKESK. CDR3 size: 14 residues. CDR3 residues: CASSQEQRPETQYF. For the CDR3, the DNA is TGTGCCAGCAGCCAAGAGCAGCGTCCGGAGACCCAGTACTTC.

V and J are TRBV2 and TRBJ2-7; D gene uncertain. Between the trimmed V and J ends, which lost 8 bases and 5 bases, there was a span of 13 bases. CDR1 is SNHLY and CDR2 is FYNNEI in the germline V gene. The CDR3 runs to 12 residues. The CDR3 DNA reads as TGTGCCAGCTATCGAAGGAGTAACGAGCAGTACTTC. This sequence encodes CASYRRSNEQYF.

The CDR3 DNA reads as TGTGCCAGCAGCTCCCTTTCCGGGACAACTTACAATGAGCAGTTCTTC. This gives the protein CASSSLSGTTYNEQFF. This rearrangement joins TRBV11-1 to TRBJ2-1, with a weak D call TRBD1 (6 bases). V dropped 4 bases and J dropped 4 bases, with 17 bases sitting between them. The V gene's germline CDR1 is SGHAT and CDR2 FQDESV (reference sequence). The CDR3 loop spans 16 amino acids.

V gene TRBV27 combines with J gene TRBJ2-1; D unclear. The length of the CDR3 is 14 residues. The germline CDR1 and CDR2 sequences are MNHEY and SMNVEV (reference sequence). V was clipped by 5 bases and J by 7 bases, with 15 bases between them. The CDR3 is CASSARSSRNEQFF. The CDR3 DNA reads as TGTGCCAGCAGTGCGCGGTCCTCGCGGAATGAGCAGTTCTTC.

The chain carries TRBV11-2 and TRBJ2-1, with TRBD1 as a possible D gene (5 bases). V lost 5 bases and J 0 bases, leaving 11 bases between the germline ends. The CDR3 runs to 15 residues. Looked up from germline, CDR1 is SGHAT and CDR2 is FQNNGV. CDR3 nucleotides: TGTGCCAGCAGCGACGGACACAACTCCTACAATGAGCAGTTCTTC. Translating gives CASSDGHNSYNEQFF.

This clonotype was counted once. The rearrangement uses TRBV29-1 and TRBJ1-5; 7 bases map to TRBD1. CDR1 and CDR2 from the germline V gene are SQVTM and ANQGSEA. The CDR3 totals 13 residues. J gave up 7 bases and V 5 bases, and 8 bases lay outside the gene matches. The CDR3 protein is CSVSSGGEQPQHF. CDR3 sequence (DNA): TGCAGCGTTTCCTCAGGGGGAGAGCAGCCCCAGCATTTT.

This clonotype was recorded only once. The genes are TRBV25-1 and TRBJ2-5, with D possibly matching TRBD2 (5 bases). Trimming pared 0 bases from V and 2 bases from J, leaving 10 bases between. Germline CDR1 is MGHDK and CDR2 is SYGVNS. This CDR3 is built from 15 residues. The CDR3 region is CASSEYGELQETQYF. The CDR3 nucleotides read TGTGCCAGCAGTGAATACGGGGAGCTACAAGAGACCCAGTACTTC.

This chain uses TRBV29-1 with TRBJ2-7; 7 bases agree with TRBD1. Germline assignment: CDR1 SQVTM and CDR2 ANQGSEA. CDR3 length: 11 amino acids. V lost 5 bases to trimming and J lost 6 bases; unmatched junction nucleotides: 4. CDR3 protein: CSVLRGREQYF. The CDR3 DNA is TGCAGCGTTCTGAGGGGGCGCGAGCAGTACTTC.

The chain carries TRBV2 and TRBJ1-5; 7 nucleotides line up with TRBD1. Germline-derived CDR1 and CDR2 are SNHLY and FYNNEI. Germline trimming cut 5 bases from V and 2 bases from J; bases unmatched to any gene: 9. The CDR3 is 16 residues long. CDR3: CASSPIGGFGNQPQHF. CDR3 bases: TGTGCCAGCAGTCCTATAGGGGGCTTTGGCAATCAGCCCCAGCATTTT.

This clonotype appeared once. This chain joins TRBV27 and TRBJ2-3, with 9 positions matching TRBD2. The V segment lost 6 bases and the J segment 6 bases; nucleotides outside the gene matches: 16. Germline assignment: CDR1 MNHEY and CDR2 SMNVEV (reference sequence). The CDR3 spans 17 residues. The chain's CDR3 is CASSPLGGGGARDTQYF. CDR3 nucleotide sequence: TGTGCCAGCAGCCCCCTTGGGGGCGGGGGGGCAAGGGATACGCAGTATTTT.

The chain links TRBV24-1 to TRBJ2-1, with 10 bases lining up with TRBD2. CDR3 size: 12 residues. CDR1 and CDR2 (germline): KGHDR, SFDVKD. J lost 10 bases, V lost 9 bases, and 5 bases had no gene match. Here the CDR3 DNA reads TGTGCCACCGAGGGACTAGCGAACGAGCAGTTCTTC. The encoded protein is CATEGLANEQFF.

The rearrangement uses TRBV2 and TRBJ1-2; D remains ambiguous. The CDR3 spans 15 residues. Trimming removed 8 bases at V and 0 bases at J, with 16 bases between. Germline-derived CDR1 and CDR2 are SNHLY and FYNNEI. CDR3 sequence (DNA): TGTGCCAGCCCCCATGAGGACGGAGCTAACTATGGCTACACCTTC. Protein sequence: CASPHEDGANYGYTF.

The CDR3 coding sequence is TGCAGCGTTGTTCCCGGACTGAACTACGAGCAGTACTTC. Protein: CSVVPGLNYEQYF. V and J are TRBV29-1 and TRBJ2-7; a weak D match, TRBD2 (5 bases). Germline loops: CDR1 SQVTM, CDR2 ANQGSEA. This CDR3 comprises 13 residues. V was clipped by 4 bases and J by 3 bases, with 13 bases between them.

The chain joins TRBV9 to TRBJ1-2, with a tentative D call TRBD1 (5 bases). The CDR3 is 12 amino acids. The germline V gene encodes CDR1 SGDLS and CDR2 YYNGEE. Deletions cut 7 bases from V and 4 bases from J, with 11 bases between. This CDR3 is CASFRASYGYTF. CDR3 in DNA: TGTGCCAGCTTCAGGGCCAGCTATGGCTACACCTTC.

This chain connects TRBV13 to TRBJ2-7; 10 nucleotides line up with TRBD2. The CDR3 is 15 residues long. Germline V gene lookup returns CDR1 PRHDT and CDR2 FYEKMQ (reference sequence). V shed 5 bases, J shed 1 base, and the junction held 5 bases outside the gene matches. This CDR3 reads CASSVRTSGSYEQYF. The CDR3 nucleotides are TGTGCCAGCAGCGTCCGGACTAGCGGATCCTACGAGCAGTACTTC.

The chain couples TRBV7-9 to TRBJ2-4, with no clear D. The CDR3 extends over 12 amino acids. V was clipped by 1 base and J by 15 bases, with 13 bases between them. The germline V gene encodes CDR1 SEHNR and CDR2 FQNEAQ (reference sequence). The CDR3 coding sequence is TGTGCCAGCAGCTTAGTTTCCGAGGATCCGTACTTC. It codes for CASSLVSEDPYF.

The CDR3 here is CASGLTTTGVDGYTF. CDR3 bases: TGTGCTAGTGGTTTGACCACAACAGGGGTCGATGGCTACACCTTC. The V call is TRBV12-5, the J call TRBJ1-2; TRBD1 matches at 7 bases. From germline, CDR1 is LGHNT and CDR2 FRNRAP. The CDR3 totals 15 residues. V shed 2 bases, J shed 6 bases, and the junction held 9 bases outside the gene matches.

The gene calls are TRBV11-2 and TRBJ2-7; D unresolved. Germline V lookup: CDR1 SGHAT, CDR2 FQNNGV. Trimming pared 5 bases from V and 0 bases from J, leaving 11 bases between. CDR3 length: 14 amino acids. CDR3 region: CASSTTRSSYEQYF. The CDR3 region has the DNA TGTGCCAGCAGCACTACCAGGAGCTCCTACGAGCAGTACTTC.

The V call is TRBV7-9, the J call TRBJ2-1; 11 bases map to TRBD2. CDR1 and CDR2 from the germline V gene are SEHNR and FQNEAQ (reference sequence). The CDR3 length is 16 residues. V lost 4 bases and J lost 8; bases outside the gene matches: 10. The CDR3 DNA reads TGTGCCAGCAGCTACCCTAGCGGGAGGCCCTCGGATGAGCAGTTCTTC. It yields the protein CASSYPSGRPSDEQFF.

The rearrangement uses TRBV6-5 and TRBJ2-7; no firm D call. This CDR3 is 16 amino acids long. V dropped 4 bases and J dropped 4 bases, with 20 bases sitting between them. CDR1 and CDR2 (germline): MNHEY, SVGAGI. This CDR3 is CASSSLRAPSLYEQYF. In DNA form, the CDR3 reads TGTGCCAGCAGTTCGCTCCGGGCCCCCAGTCTGTACGAGCAGTACTTC.

This rearrangement joins TRBV19 to TRBJ2-2; D remains ambiguous. The CDR3 consists of 15 residues. Germline V gene lookup returns CDR1 LNHDA and CDR2 SQIVND (reference sequence). The V end lost 7 bases, the J end lost 3 bases, and 15 bases lay between the germline ends. Here the CDR3 reads CASTPGPVHTGELFF. The CDR3 DNA is TGTGCCAGTACCCCCGGGCCGGTACACACCGGGGAGCTGTTTTTT.

The chain combines TRBV29-1 with TRBJ1-2; D gene ambiguous. This CDR3 comprises 9 residues. Germline CDR1 SQVTM, CDR2 ANQGSEA. Trimming removed 1 base from V and 7 bases from J, with 1 base in between. The CDR3 region is CSVEGGYTF. The CDR3 bases are TGCAGCGTTGAAGGTGGCTACACCTTC.

This rearrangement joins TRBV27 to TRBJ2-4; D unresolved. Looked up from germline, CDR1 is MNHEY and CDR2 is SMNVEV (reference sequence). The V end lost 7 bases, the J end lost 0 bases, and 16 bases lay between the germline ends. This CDR3 is 16 amino acids long. CDR3 loop: CASTLSAMLAKNIQYF. The CDR3 DNA reads as TGTGCCAGCACACTGTCCGCAATGCTAGCCAAAAACATTCAGTACTTC.

This chain joins TRBV9 and TRBJ2-1; D ambiguous. The CDR3 has 13 residues. Trimming took off 4 bases at V and 7 bases at J, with 12 bases between the two ends. Germline V lookup: CDR1 SGDLS, CDR2 YYNGEE. The CDR3 region has the DNA TGTGCCAGCAGCAGGTCTTTTGGGAATGAGCAGTTCTTC. It codes for CASSRSFGNEQFF. The full variable domain, its missing parts supplied by reference TRBV9 and TRBJ2-1, is DSGVTQTPKHLITATGQRVTLRCSPRSGDLSVYWYQQSLDQGLQFLIQYYNGEERAKGNILERFSAQQFPDLHSELNLSSLELGDSALYFCASSRSFGNEQFFGPGTRLTVL.